The rows below give T cell receptor beta chains drawn from one sample of a study of cytomegalovirus exposure and HLA in healthy donors. Profiled with immunoSEQ multiplex PCR; TCRdb holds only in-frame clones, not every one. The table includes 180,000 or so clones, around 81% detected once. Sequencing used PBMCs. Source of these receptors: a woman aged 25-40 years in good health and CMV-seropositive. CDR3s leave out the opening cysteine and the closing phenylalanine or tryptophan. Fields, in order: V gene, CDR3 protein.

V gene: TRBV27
CDR3 protein: ASSFPLAHEQF

V gene: TRBV30
CDR3 protein: AWNTGGPVTQY

V gene: TRBV15
CDR3 protein: ATSSFGGPDTQY

V gene: TRBV4-3
CDR3 protein: ASSQENQVGLAGPYEQY

V gene: TRBV9
CDR3 protein: ASSPTLGQAVFGIGYT

V gene: TRBV4-3
CDR3 protein: ASSTEGNSYNSPLH

V gene: TRBV5-1
CDR3 protein: ASRLASGTDTQY

V gene: TRBV27
CDR3 protein: ASSPSGLAGATGELF

V gene: TRBV6-1
CDR3 protein: ASTQRQPNEQF

V gene: TRBV10-3
CDR3 protein: ATRSGTGFLSNQPQH

V gene: TRBV5-1
CDR3 protein: ASSITGTGVAYEQY

V gene: TRBV15
CDR3 protein: ATREAGGPYEQY

V gene: TRBV7-9
CDR3 protein: ASSLVSEGPRSDTQY

V gene: TRBV5-1
CDR3 protein: ASSAGGAGNTEAF

V gene: TRBV7-8
CDR3 protein: ASSQSGEGYT